This TCR beta chain stems from a study of spatial heterogeneity in lung cancer. Study background: Every unique TCR and UMI combination, on average, appeared more than ten times in raw reads.

V was trimmed by 7 bases and J by 3 bases, leaving 12 bases between them. This CDR3 comprises 13 residues. Germline V CDR1 and CDR2: SGHAT, FQDESV (reference sequence). Time point indicated: sample taken at primary tumor resection. TCRs were sequenced from unsorted whole RNA of tumor, nontumor lung or PBMC. Each CDR3 protein gets one entry after TCRdb re-called the 5' RACE reads with MiXCR. The sample shows about 44,000 distinct CDR3 sequences, about 13% of them seen only once. The source of this sequence is a male donor with early-stage non-small cell lung cancer. The J gene is TRBJ1-1, the V gene TRBV11-1; D is unresolved. The material sequenced was PBMCs, taken at surgery. The CDR3 spells CASTKTPYTEAFF. Here the CDR3 DNA reads TGTGCCAGCACCAAAACACCATACACTGAAGCTTTCTTT.